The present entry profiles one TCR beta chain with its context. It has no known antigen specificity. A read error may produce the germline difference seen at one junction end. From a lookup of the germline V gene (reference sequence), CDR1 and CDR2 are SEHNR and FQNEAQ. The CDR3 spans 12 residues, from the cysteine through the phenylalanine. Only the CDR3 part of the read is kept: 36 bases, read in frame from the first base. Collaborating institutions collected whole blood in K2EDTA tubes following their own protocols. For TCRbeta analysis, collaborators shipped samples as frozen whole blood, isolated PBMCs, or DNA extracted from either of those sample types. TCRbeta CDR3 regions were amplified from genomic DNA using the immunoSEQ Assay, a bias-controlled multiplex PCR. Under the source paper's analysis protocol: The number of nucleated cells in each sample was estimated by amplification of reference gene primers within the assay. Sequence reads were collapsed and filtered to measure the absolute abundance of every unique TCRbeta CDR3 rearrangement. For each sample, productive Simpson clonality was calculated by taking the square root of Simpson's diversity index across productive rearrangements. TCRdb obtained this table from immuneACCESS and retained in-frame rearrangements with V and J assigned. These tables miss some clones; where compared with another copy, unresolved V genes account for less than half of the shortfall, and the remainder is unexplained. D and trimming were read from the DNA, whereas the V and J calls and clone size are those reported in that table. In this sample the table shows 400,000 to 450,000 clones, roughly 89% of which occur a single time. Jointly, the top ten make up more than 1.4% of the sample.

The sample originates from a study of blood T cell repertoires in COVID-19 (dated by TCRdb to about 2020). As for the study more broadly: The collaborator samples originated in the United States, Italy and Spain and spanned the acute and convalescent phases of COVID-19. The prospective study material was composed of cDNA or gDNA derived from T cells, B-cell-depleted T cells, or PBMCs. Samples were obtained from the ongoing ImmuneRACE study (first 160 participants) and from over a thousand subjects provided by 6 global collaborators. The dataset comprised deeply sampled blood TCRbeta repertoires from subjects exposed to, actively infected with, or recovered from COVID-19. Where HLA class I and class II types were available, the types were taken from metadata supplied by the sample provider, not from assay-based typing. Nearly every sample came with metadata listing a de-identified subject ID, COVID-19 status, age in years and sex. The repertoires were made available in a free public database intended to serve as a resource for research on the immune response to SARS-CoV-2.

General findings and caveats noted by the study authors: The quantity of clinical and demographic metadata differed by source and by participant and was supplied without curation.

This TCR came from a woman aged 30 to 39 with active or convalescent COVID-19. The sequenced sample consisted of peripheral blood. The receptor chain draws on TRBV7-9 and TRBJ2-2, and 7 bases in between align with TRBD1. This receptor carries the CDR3 CATPGQTEELFF. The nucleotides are TGTGCCACCCCGGGACAGACCGAGGAGCTGTTTTTT.